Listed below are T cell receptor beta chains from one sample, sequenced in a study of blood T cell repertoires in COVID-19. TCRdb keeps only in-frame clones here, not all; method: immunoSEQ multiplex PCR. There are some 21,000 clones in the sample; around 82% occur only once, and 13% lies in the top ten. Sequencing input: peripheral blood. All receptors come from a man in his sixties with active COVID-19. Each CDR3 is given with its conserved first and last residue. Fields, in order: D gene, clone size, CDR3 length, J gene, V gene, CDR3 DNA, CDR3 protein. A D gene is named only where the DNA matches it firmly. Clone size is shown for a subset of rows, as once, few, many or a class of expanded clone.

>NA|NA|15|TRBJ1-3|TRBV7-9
TGTGCCAGCAGCTCTCAGACAGCCTCTGGAAACACCATATATTTT
CASSSQTASGNTIYF
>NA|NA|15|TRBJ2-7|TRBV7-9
TGTGCCAGCAGCCCCGGCGGGGGCCCCACCTACGAGCAGTACTTC
CASSPGGGPTYEQYF
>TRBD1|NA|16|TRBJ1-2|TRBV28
TGTGCCAGCAGTATCCTGACGGGACAGGGATCCTATGGCTACACCTTC
CASSILTGQGSYGYTF
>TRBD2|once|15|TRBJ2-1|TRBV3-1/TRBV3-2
TGTGCCAGCAGCCGGGGACTAGCGGGAGGCGATGAGCAGTTCTTC
CASSRGLAGGDEQFF
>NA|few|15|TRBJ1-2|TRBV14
TGTGCCAGCAGCCAAGTGGGGGCCGCTAACTATGGCTACACCTTC
CASSQVGAANYGYTF
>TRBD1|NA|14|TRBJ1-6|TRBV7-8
TGTGCCAGCAGCTGGGACAGCTATAATTCACCCCTCCACTTT
CASSWDSYNSPLHF
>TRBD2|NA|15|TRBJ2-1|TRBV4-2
TGTGCCAGCAGTAGGGGGACTAGCGGGAGCAATGAGCAGTTCTTC
CASSRGTSGSNEQFF
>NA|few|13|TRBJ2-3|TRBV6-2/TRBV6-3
TGTGCCAGCAGTGCGGTGTCCCCAGATACGCAGTATTTT
CASSAVSPDTQYF
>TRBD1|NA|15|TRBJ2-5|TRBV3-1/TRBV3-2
TGTGCCAGCAGCCATCCCCAGGGGGCGGGTGAGACCCAGTACTTC
CASSHPQGAGETQYF
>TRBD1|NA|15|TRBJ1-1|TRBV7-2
TGTGCCAGCAGCTTAGGACAGGGGCCTCGTACTGAAGCTTTCTTT
CASSLGQGPRTEAFF
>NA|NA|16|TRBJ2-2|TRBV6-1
TGTGCCAGCAGTCAAGACTGGGCTCCGGACACCGGGGAGCTGTTTTTT
CASSQDWAPDTGELFF
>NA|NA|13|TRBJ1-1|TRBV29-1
TGCAGCGTTGAGCGAGAAATTAACACTGAAGCTTTCTTT
CSVEREINTEAFF
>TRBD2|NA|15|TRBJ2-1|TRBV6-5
TGTGCCAGCAGTCCCCCTGGGGCTAGCGGGGTCCAGCAGTTCTTC
CASSPPGASGVQQFF
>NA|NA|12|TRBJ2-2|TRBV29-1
TGCAGCGTTGAATTGGGAGCCGGGGAGCTGTTTTTT
CSVELGAGELFF
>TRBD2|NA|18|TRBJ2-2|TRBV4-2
TGTGCCAGCAGCCAACTGACTAGCGGGAGCTTTTTGACCGGGGAGCTGTTTTTT
CASSQLTSGSFLTGELFF
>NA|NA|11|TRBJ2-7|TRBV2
TGTGCCAGCAGAATATCCTACGAGCAGTACTTC
CASRISYEQYF
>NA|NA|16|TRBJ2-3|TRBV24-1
TGTGCCACCAGTGATTTTATGAGGGAAACCACAGATACGCAGTATTTT
CATSDFMRETTDTQYF
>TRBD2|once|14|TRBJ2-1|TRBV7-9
TGTGCCAGCAGCTTCTTAGCGGGGGGGAATGAGCAGTTCTTC
CASSFLAGGNEQFF
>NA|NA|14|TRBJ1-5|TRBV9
TGTGCCAGCAGCGTAGATGGGGCCAATCAGCCCCAGCATTTT
CASSVDGANQPQHF
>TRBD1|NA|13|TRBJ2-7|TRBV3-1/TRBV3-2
TGTGCCAGCAGCCCCCGGGACAGGGGGTATTTGTACTTC
CASSPRDRGYLYF
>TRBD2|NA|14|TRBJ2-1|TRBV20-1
TGCAGTGCTAGTCGCGGGAGTTTTGAGGGTGAGCAGTTCTTC
CSASRGSFEGEQFF
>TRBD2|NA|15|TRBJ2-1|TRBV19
TGTGCCAGTAGTATCGCACTAGCGGGATACAATGAGCAGTTCTTC
CASSIALAGYNEQFF
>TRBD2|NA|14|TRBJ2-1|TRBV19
TGTGCCAGTAGTAAATGGCGGGAGTACAATGAGCAGTTCTTC
CASSKWREYNEQFF
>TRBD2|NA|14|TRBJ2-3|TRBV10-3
TGTGCCATCAAGGAGACTAGCGGCACAGATACGCAGTATTTT
CAIKETSGTDTQYF
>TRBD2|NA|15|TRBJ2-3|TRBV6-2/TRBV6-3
TGTGCCAGCAGTTGGGGACTAGCGGGAGCAGATACGCAGTATTTT
CASSWGLAGADTQYF
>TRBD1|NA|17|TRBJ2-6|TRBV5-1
TGCGCCAGCAGCCTGCGGGACAGGGGCTATGGGGCCAACGTCCTGACTTTC
CASSLRDRGYGANVLTF
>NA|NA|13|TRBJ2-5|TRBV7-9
TGTGCCAGCATCCTCCTCACGGGAGAGACCCAGTACTTC
CASILLTGETQYF
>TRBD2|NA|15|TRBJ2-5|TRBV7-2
TGTGCCAGCAGCTTTGGGACGGGAGGGGCAGAGACCCAGTACTTC
CASSFGTGGAETQYF
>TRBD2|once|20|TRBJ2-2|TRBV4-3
TGCGCCAGCAGCCAAGAAGCGGCGACTAGCGGGAGGGCGGTCACCGGGGAGCTGTTTTTT
CASSQEAATSGRAVTGELFF
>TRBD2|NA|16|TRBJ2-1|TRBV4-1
TGCGCCAGCAGCCAAGCGCTAGCGGGAATCAACAATGAGCAGTTCTTC
CASSQALAGINNEQFF
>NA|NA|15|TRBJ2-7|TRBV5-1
TGCGCCAGCAGCTTGGGGGGGGGCCCCCTGGACGAGCAGTACTTC
CASSLGGGPLDEQYF
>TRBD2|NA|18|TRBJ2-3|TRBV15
TGTGCCACCAGCAGATCAACTAGCGGAGGGGGAAGCACAGATACGCAGTATTTT
CATSRSTSGGGSTDTQYF
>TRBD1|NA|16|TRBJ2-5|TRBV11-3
TGTGCCAGCAGCTTTGGGGGACAGGGGGCACGAGAGACCCAGTACTTC
CASSFGGQGARETQYF